This is a list of T cell receptor beta chains from one sample in a study of blood T cell repertoires in COVID-19. The assay was immunoSEQ multiplex PCR, and TCRdb's table has in-frame clones only and misses some. The repertoire consists of tens of thousands of clones, with roughly 74% occurring once and the leading ten covering more than 6.5%. Source material: peripheral blood. Receptors were obtained from a man aged 50 to 60 with COVID-19, enrolled during active disease. CDR3s include the opening cysteine and the closing phenylalanine or tryptophan. A D gene is named only where the DNA matches it firmly. Clone size, where shown, is once, few, many, or a class for clones that have expanded.

d_call,clone_size,j_call,v_call,cdr3_aa,cdr3_nt
TRBD1,-,TRBJ1-5,TRBV7-8,CASSSRSRTGATYQPQHF,TGTGCCAGCAGCTCCAGGAGTAGAACAGGGGCTACCTATCAGCCCCAGCATTTT
TRBD1,-,TRBJ1-2,TRBV9,CASSVATDWTGSGYTF,TGTGCCAGCAGCGTAGCTACGGATTGGACAGGGTCTGGCTACACCTTC
TRBD1,-,TRBJ2-5,TRBV5-4,CASSLEAGGETQYF,TGTGCCAGCAGCTTGGAGGCAGGGGGAGAGACCCAGTACTTC
-,-,TRBJ2-3,TRBV28,CASSPRRWASTDTQYF,TGTGCCAGCAGTCCCCGCCGGTGGGCGAGCACAGATACGCAGTATTTT
-,-,TRBJ1-5,TRBV6-1,CASSEHESAWQPQHF,TGTGCCAGCAGTGAACATGAGTCTGCGTGGCAGCCCCAGCATTTT
TRBD1,-,TRBJ2-1,TRBV18,CASSPAPGTGAYNEQFF,TGTGCCAGCTCCCCGGCCCCCGGGACAGGGGCCTACAATGAGCAGTTCTTC
TRBD2,-,TRBJ2-1,TRBV4-1,CASSHPGLAGGPDHDEQFF,TGCGCCAGCAGCCACCCGGGACTAGCGGGGGGCCCCGATCACGATGAGCAGTTCTTC
TRBD2,-,TRBJ2-7,TRBV5-4,CASSLEGTSGRNEQYF,TGTGCCAGCAGCTTGGAGGGGACTAGCGGGAGAAACGAGCAGTACTTC
-,-,TRBJ2-7,TRBV5-1,CASSEKSSYEQYF,TGCGCCAGCAGCGAGAAGAGCTCCTACGAGCAGTACTTC
-,-,TRBJ1-2,TRBV10-3,CAISESRGTIYGYTF,TGTGCCATCAGTGAGTCGAGGGGGACAATCTATGGCTACACCTTC
TRBD1,few,TRBJ2-7,TRBV20-1,CSAEGAHEQYF,TGCAGTGCTGAGGGGGCCCACGAGCAGTACTTC
-,-,TRBJ2-1,TRBV11-3,CASSSPEAQSYNEQFF,TGTGCCAGCAGCTCCCCAGAGGCGCAATCCTACAATGAGCAGTTCTTC
TRBD1,-,TRBJ1-2,TRBV6-1,CASSEGTSGTGIGGYTF,TGTGCCAGCAGTGAAGGGACCTCCGGGACAGGGATCGGTGGCTACACCTTC
-,once,TRBJ1-2,TRBV28,CASGTVGGFRYGYTF,TGTGCCAGCGGAACGGTTGGCGGTTTCCGTTATGGCTACACCTTC
TRBD1,-,TRBJ1-6,TRBV28,CASSGTGGSYNSPLHF,TGTGCCAGCTCCGGGACAGGGGGTTCCTATAATTCACCCCTCCACTTT
TRBD1,-,TRBJ1-1,TRBV25-1,CASRQGSTEAFF,TGTGCCAGCAGACAGGGGTCCACTGAAGCTTTCTTT
TRBD1,-,TRBJ2-2,TRBV5-5,CASSLGTGTNTGELFF,TGTGCCAGCAGCCTAGGGACAGGGACGAACACCGGGGAGCTGTTTTTT
TRBD1,-,TRBJ1-2,TRBV30,CAWSLDRGFYGYTF,TGTGCCTGGAGTCTGGACAGGGGGTTCTATGGCTACACCTTC
-,-,TRBJ2-1,TRBV29-1,CSVARGYNEQFF,TGCAGCGTTGCAAGGGGTTACAATGAGCAGTTCTTC
TRBD2,-,TRBJ2-7,TRBV12-3/TRBV12-4,CASVAGGTYEQYF,TGTGCCAGCGTAGCGGGGGGCACCTACGAGCAGTACTTC
TRBD2,-,TRBJ2-1,TRBV28,CASQSVGGGAGIEQFF,TGTGCCAGCCAAAGCGTCGGCGGGGGGGCCGGGATTGAGCAGTTCTTC
-,-,TRBJ1-1,TRBV12-5,CASGRLNSDRNTEAFF,TGTGCTAGTGGTCGACTTAACTCAGATAGAAACACTGAAGCTTTCTTT
-,-,TRBJ2-7,TRBV28,CASAAQNSYEQYF,TGTGCCAGTGCGGCTCAAAACTCCTACGAGCAGTACTTC
-,-,TRBJ2-1,TRBV6-5,CASSLQVSYNEQFF,TGTGCCAGCAGTTTACAGGTCTCCTACAATGAGCAGTTCTTC